Following are 5 T cell receptor beta chains from one sample sequenced in a study of post-analysis software for immune sequencing data. Points from the study as a whole: Comparison of patients with controls showed a handful of TRBV segments more frequent in patients, TRBV5-6, TRBV5-1 and TRBV20-1 among them.

Carried by the TCR beta cDNA libraries were unique molecular identifiers. TCRdb called the PCR reads again in MiXCR, with one record for every CDR3 protein. Among 750,000 to 950,000 distinct CDR3 sequences, about 53% were seen once, and the ten largest hold 4.6%. These receptors' targets are unknown. Material: blood. These TCRs come from a girl aged 10-17 years with multiple sclerosis.

The CDR3 region is CATSYGGGGYTF. DNA of the CDR3: TGTGCCACCAGCTACGGGGGTGGGGGCTACACCTTC. The J gene is TRBJ1-2, the V gene TRBV15, with a weak D call TRBD1 (5 bases). The ends were cut back, 5 bases at V and 8 bases at J, with 12 bases in the middle. The CDR3 length is 12 residues. Looked up from germline, CDR1 is LNHNV and CDR2 is YYDKDF (reference sequence).

This clonotype was found once. The chain recombines TRBV10-3 with TRBJ2-7, with D possibly being TRBD1 (6 bases). The CDR3 totals 14 residues. Germline assignment: CDR1 ENHRY and CDR2 SYGVKD. Trimming cost V 6 bases and J 4 bases, with 16 bases left between them. CDR3 DNA sequence: TGTGCCATCAGCCGGACAGTACCGCCGTACGAGCAGTACTTC. It is translated as CAISRTVPPYEQYF.

This clonotype came up a few times. CDR3 bases: TGCAGTGCTAGAGATGATGGACAGGGCAGGTACGAGCAGTACTTC. Amino acid sequence: CSARDDGQGRYEQYF. The chain recombines TRBV20-1 with TRBJ2-7; 8 bases line up with TRBD1. The germline V gene has CDR1 DFQATT and CDR2 SNEGSKA (reference sequence). The CDR3 totals 15 residues. Trimming removed 0 bases from V and 4 bases from J; junction bases left unmatched: 8.

The chain uses TRBV3-1 and TRBJ2-1; D is unresolved. The DNA end is a closer match to TRBJ2-7, so the J assignment may be wrong. Looked up from germline, CDR1 is LGHDT and CDR2 is YNNKEL (reference sequence). The CDR3 consists of 13 residues. In DNA form, the CDR3 reads TGTGCCAGCAGCCGGACCACCAACTACGAGCAGTACTTC. Translated: CASSRTTNYEQYF.

J is TRBJ1-2 and V is TRBV29-1, with TRBD1 matching 9 bases. The V and J ends lost 4 bases and 7 bases, in that order; junction bases with no gene match: 13. CDR3 length: 15 amino acids. Germline assignment: CDR1 SQVTM and CDR2 ANQGSEA. The CDR3 region has the DNA TGCAGCGTTGCATTCGACCGGGACAGGGTGATTGGCTACACCTTC. Protein: CSVAFDRDRVIGYTF.